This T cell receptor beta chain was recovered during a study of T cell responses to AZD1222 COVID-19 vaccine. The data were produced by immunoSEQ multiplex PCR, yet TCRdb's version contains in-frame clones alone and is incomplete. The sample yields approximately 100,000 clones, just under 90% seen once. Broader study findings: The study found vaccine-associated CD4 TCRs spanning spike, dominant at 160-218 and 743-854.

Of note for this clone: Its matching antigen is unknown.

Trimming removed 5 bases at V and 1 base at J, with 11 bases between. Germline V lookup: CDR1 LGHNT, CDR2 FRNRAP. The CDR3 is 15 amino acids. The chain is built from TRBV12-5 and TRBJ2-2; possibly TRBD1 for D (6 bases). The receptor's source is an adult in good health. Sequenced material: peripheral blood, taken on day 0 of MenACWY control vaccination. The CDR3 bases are TGTGCTAGTGGTCGGACGACAGGGAACACCGGGGAGCTGTTTTTT. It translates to CASGRTTGNTGELFF.